These T cell receptor beta chains were read from a single sample in a study of blood T cell repertoires in COVID-19. Only in-frame clones appear in the TCRdb table, and some are missing; sequencing was by immunoSEQ multiplex PCR. The sample consists of over 85,000 clones, about 86% of them appearing once. The sequencing input was peripheral blood. The receptors shown here come from a woman aged 70-85 years with acute or convalescent COVID-19. CDR3s leave out the opening cysteine and the closing phenylalanine or tryptophan. Each record gives: J gene, V gene, CDR3 protein.

TRBJ2-2,TRBV5-1,ASSLATRSTGELF
TRBJ1-6,TRBV3-1/TRBV3-2,ASSQGVGDNSPLH
TRBJ2-1,TRBV3-1/TRBV3-2,ASSWREGSYNEQF
TRBJ1-5,TRBV5-1,ASSSGFYNQPQH
TRBJ1-2,TRBV5-8,ASSYIGTAVYGYT
TRBJ2-7,TRBV19,ASSKLRGEQY
TRBJ1-3,TRBV5-1,ASSLGVAGNTIY
TRBJ1-3,TRBV3-1/TRBV3-2,ASSQSGASGNTIY
TRBJ2-5,TRBV24-1,ATSDWGTSGEETQY
TRBJ2-4,TRBV5-1,ASSLAGTGGLAKNIQY
TRBJ2-1,TRBV30,AWSEGGSSHEQF
TRBJ1-5,TRBV6-5,ASSYNAYSNQPQH
TRBJ2-7,TRBV30,AWSVGGQVRGEQY
TRBJ1-5,TRBV6-1,ASSETGGLMGYSNQPQH
TRBJ2-1,TRBV7-6,ASSTILDEQF
TRBJ2-7,TRBV7-9,ASSPGLAAYEQY
TRBJ2-7,TRBV13,ASSPSGGAGYEQY
TRBJ2-5,TRBV24-1,ATGDGWGDQY
TRBJ2-3,TRBV24-1,ATSDLGSDGGRLTDTQY
TRBJ2-7,TRBV15,ATSSPTYEQY
TRBJ1-5,TRBV18,ASSLGQGNQPQH
TRBJ1-3,TRBV9,ASSVLSSGNTIY
TRBJ1-2,TRBV7-6,ASSNRTVIYGYT
TRBJ1-5,TRBV21-1,ASNQTRGCNQPQH
TRBJ1-2,TRBV20-1,SARAGHGYT
TRBJ1-2,TRBV11-2,ASSIGTGANYGYT